This TCR beta chain was identified in a study of blood T cells in healthy people across ages. It was with a sample-barcoded 5' primer and a J-beta primer mix that a second PCR of roughly 7 to 11 cycles was run. TCRdb independently ran MiXCR on the 5' RACE reads; one entry per CDR3 protein. The repertoire holds 600,000 to 850,000 distinct CDR3 sequences, with roughly 45% as singletons. The germline V gene has CDR1 DFQATT and CDR2 SNEGSKA (reference sequence). The junction had 13 bases not matched to a gene; V was cut back by 0 bases and J by 2 bases. The CDR3 loop spans 17 amino acids. Sequencing input: blood. The clonotype was recovered from a woman aged 55-70 years in good health. The chain recombines TRBV20-1 with TRBJ2-7; 7 nucleotides agree with TRBD2. The CDR3 DNA is TGCAGTGCTAGAGATAAGGCTGGCGGGGGAATCACCTACGAGCAGTACTTC. Translating gives CSARDKAGGGITYEQYF.